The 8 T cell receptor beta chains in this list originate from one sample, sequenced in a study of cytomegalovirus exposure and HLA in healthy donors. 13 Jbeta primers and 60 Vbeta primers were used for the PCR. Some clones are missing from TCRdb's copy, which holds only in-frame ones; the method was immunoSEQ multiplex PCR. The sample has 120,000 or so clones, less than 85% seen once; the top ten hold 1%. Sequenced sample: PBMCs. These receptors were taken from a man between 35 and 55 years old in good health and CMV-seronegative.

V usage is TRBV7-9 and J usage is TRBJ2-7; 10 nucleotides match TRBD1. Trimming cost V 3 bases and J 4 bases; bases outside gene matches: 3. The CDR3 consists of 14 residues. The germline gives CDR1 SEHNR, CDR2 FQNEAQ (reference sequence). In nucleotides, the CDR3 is TGTGCCAGCAGCTTCGGACAGGGGGAATACGAGCAGTACTTC. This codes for CASSFGQGEYEQYF. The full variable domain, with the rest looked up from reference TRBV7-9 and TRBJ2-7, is DTGVSQNPRHKITKRGQNVTFRCDPISEHNRLYWYRQTLGQGPEFLTYFQNEAQLEKSRLLSDRFSAERPKGSFSTLEIQRTEQGDSAMYLCASSFGQGEYEQYFGPGTRLTVT.

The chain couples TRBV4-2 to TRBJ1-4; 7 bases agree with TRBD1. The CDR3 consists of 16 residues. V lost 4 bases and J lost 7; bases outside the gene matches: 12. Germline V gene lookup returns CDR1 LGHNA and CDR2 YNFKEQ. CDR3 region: CASSLARGRPGEKLFF. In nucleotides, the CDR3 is TGTGCCAGCAGCCTCGCAAGGGGGCGCCCGGGTGAAAAACTGTTTTTT.

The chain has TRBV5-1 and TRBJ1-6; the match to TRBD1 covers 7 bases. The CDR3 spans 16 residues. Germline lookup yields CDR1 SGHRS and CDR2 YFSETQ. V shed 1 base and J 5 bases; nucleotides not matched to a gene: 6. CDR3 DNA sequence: TGCGCCAGCAGCTTGACAATCGGGACAGATAATTCACCCCTCCACTTT. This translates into CASSLTIGTDNSPLHF.

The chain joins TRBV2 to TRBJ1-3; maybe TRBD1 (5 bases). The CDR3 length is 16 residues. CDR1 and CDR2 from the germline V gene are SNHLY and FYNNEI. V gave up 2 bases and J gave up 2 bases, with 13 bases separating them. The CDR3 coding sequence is TGTGCCAGCAGTGAAATACAGGTTTGGACTGGAAACACCATATATTTT. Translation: CASSEIQVWTGNTIYF.

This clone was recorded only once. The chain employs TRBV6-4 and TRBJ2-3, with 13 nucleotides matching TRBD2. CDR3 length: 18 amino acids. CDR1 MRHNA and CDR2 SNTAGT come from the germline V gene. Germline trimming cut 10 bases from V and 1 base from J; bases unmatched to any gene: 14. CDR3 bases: TGTGCCACCCCACGCAGGACTAGCGGGGGCCGGGGCACAGATACGCAGTATTTT. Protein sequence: CATPRRTSGGRGTDTQYF.

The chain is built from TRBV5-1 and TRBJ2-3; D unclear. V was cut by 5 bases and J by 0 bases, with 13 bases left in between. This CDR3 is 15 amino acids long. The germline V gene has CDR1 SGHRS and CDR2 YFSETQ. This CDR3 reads CASRQGTTSTDTQYF. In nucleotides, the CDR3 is TGCGCCAGCAGACAAGGCACGACTAGCACAGATACGCAGTATTTT.

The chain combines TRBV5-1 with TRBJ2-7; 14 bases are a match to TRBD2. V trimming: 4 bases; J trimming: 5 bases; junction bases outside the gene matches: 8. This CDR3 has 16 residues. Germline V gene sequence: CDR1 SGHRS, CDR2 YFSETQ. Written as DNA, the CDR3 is TGCGCCAGCAGCAAAGGGACTAGCGGGAGTTTAGACGAGCAGTACTTC. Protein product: CASSKGTSGSLDEQYF. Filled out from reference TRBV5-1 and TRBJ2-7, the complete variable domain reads KAGVTQTPRYLIKTRGQQVTLSCSPISGHRSVSWYQQTPGQGLQFLFEYFSETQRNKGNFPGRFSGRQFSNSRSEMNVSTLELGDSALYLCASSKGTSGSLDEQYFGPGTRLTVT.

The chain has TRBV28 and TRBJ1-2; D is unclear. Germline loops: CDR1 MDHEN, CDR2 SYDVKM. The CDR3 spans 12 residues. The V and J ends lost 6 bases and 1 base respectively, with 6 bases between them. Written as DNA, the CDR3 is TGTGCCAGCAGACCTAATAACTATGGCTACACCTTC. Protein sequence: CASRPNNYGYTF.